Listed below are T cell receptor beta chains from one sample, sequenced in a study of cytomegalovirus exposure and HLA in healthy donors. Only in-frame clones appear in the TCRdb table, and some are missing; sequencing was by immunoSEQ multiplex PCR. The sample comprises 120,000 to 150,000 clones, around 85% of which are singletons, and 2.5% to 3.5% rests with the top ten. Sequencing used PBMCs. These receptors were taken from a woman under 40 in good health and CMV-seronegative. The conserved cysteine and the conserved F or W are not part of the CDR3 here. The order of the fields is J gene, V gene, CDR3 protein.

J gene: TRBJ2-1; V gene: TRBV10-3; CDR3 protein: AIRGSAGGRGEQF
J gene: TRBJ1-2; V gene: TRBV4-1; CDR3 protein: ASSQDSGVNGYT
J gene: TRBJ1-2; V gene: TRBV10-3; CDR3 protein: AISEWQGGLYGYT
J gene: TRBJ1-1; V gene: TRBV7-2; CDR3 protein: ASSTQGWRSLGTEAF
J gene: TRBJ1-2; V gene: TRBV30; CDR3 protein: AWNLILGDYGYT
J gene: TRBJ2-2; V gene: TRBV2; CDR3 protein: ASSYQTSGGGGELF
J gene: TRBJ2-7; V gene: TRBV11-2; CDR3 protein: ASSPGTNHYEQY
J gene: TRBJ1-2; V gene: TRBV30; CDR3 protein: AWSYGYYGYT
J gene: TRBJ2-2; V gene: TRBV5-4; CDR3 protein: ASSRTGGANTGELF
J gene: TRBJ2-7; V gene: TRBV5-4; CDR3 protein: ASSLWGVSYEQY
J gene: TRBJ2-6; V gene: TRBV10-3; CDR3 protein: AISESPSGANVLT
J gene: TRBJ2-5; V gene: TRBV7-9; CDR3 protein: ASSLVSGSGETQY
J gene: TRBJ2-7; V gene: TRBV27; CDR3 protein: ASRGSGSPYEQY
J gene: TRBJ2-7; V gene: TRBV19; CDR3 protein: ASSTRSGEQY
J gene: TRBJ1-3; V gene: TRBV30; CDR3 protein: AWVGQPFTIY
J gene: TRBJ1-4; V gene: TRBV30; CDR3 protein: ACKDRGSNEKLF
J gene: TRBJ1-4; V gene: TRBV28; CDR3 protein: ASRQGSWEKLF
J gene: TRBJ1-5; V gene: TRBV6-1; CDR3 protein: ASSLRTGVQPQH
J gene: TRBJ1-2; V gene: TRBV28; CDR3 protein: ASSWARGLYGYT
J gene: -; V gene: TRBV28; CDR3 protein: ASSLYSGTLYEQY
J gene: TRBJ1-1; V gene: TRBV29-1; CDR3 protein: SVEEGQVRTEAF
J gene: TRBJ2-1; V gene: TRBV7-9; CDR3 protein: ATRLAGDHEQF
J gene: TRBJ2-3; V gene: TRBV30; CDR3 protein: AWSEGAGDTQY
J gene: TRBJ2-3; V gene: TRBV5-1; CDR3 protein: ASSLGGQPTSDTQY
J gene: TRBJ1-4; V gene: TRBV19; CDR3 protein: ASSRDRFEKLF
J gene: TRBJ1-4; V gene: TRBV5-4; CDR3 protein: ASSPGGGTATNEKLF
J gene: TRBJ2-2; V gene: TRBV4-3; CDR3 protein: ASSPLTGVTGELF
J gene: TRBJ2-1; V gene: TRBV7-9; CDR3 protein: ASSLEASGLLVPF
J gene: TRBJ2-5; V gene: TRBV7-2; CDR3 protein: ASSLGGAGGETQY
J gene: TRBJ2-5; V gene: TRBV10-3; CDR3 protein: AISLTGGGETQY
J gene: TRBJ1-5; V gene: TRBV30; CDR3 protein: AWRPVGRADQPQH
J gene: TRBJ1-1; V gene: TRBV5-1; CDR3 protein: ASSFGTGTGGRNTEAF
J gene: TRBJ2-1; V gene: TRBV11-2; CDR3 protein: ASSLGWTSGYYNEQF
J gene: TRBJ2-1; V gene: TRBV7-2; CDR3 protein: ASSPGLAGSYNEQF
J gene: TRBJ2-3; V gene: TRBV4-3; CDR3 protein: ASSQDSAGGTDTQY
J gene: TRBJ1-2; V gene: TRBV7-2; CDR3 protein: ASGTGVRGYT